The 10 T cell receptor beta chains below come from one sample, sequenced in a study of T cell responses to AZD1222 COVID-19 vaccine. Sequenced by immunoSEQ multiplex PCR; TCRdb stores in-frame clones only, minus some. The data show over 95,000 clones, roughly 89% seen once. Sample: peripheral blood, taken on day 0 of AZD1222 vaccination. The receptors stem from an adult in good health.

The rearrangement uses TRBV11-2 and TRBJ2-1; the D is unclear. V was shortened by 5 bases and J by 7 bases, with 18 bases between the two germline ends. Germline V lookup: CDR1 SGHAT, CDR2 FQNNGV. The CDR3 is 15 residues long. The CDR3 sequence is CASSLNGRPRNEQFF. CDR3 bases: TGTGCCAGCAGCCTGAATGGGCGGCCGAGGAATGAGCAGTTCTTC. Complete variable domain (other parts from reference TRBV11-2 and TRBJ2-1): EAGVAQSPRYKIIEKRQSVAFWCNPISGHATLYWYQQILGQGPKLLIQFQNNGVVDDSQLPKDRFSAERLKGVDSTLKIQPAKLEDSAVYLCASSLNGRPRNEQFFGPGTRLTVL.

V is TRBV3-1 (or the pseudogene TRBV3-2) and J is TRBJ2-2, with D maybe TRBD2 (6 bases). Trimming stripped 1 base from V and 8 bases from J, with 17 bases between. The CDR3 runs 16 residues. Germline values: CDR1 LGHDT, CDR2 YNNKEL (reference sequence). DNA for the CDR3: TGTGCCAGCAGCCAAGGTCTTAGCGGTCTGGTTGGGGAGCTGTTTTTT. Its translation: CASSQGLSGLVGELFF.

This clone has only a few counts. The gene calls are TRBV5-4 and TRBJ1-2; TRBD1 might be the D (6 bases). With 0 bases removed from V and 3 bases from J, the gap between germline ends came to 9 bases. The CDR3 runs 14 residues. Germline assignment: CDR1 SGHNT and CDR2 YYREEE (reference sequence). This chain's CDR3 is CASSLDRADYGYTF. CDR3 DNA sequence: TGTGCCAGCAGCTTGGACAGGGCGGACTATGGCTACACCTTC.

The chain employs TRBV6-6 and TRBJ1-6; D remains unclear. The germline V and J ends were trimmed by 5 bases and 10 bases, with 15 bases remaining between them. The germline gives CDR1 MNHNY, CDR2 SVGAGI (reference sequence). The CDR3 consists of 14 residues. The DNA for the CDR3 is TGTGCCAGCAGTCAAACCTCCGATGTCTCACCCCTCCACTTT. Translating gives CASSQTSDVSPLHF.

This clone has only one observation. The chain combines TRBV7-9 with TRBJ2-2; 9 bases match TRBD1. The germline CDR1 and CDR2 sequences are SEHNR and FQNEAQ (reference sequence). The CDR3 consists of 16 residues. Trimming took 5 bases from V and 0 from J; bases not matched to a gene: 4. In DNA form, the CDR3 reads TGTGCCAGCAGCCGGACAGGGGAGTCGAACACCGGGGAGCTGTTTTTT. This gives the protein CASSRTGESNTGELFF.

This chain uses TRBV9 with TRBJ2-3; unclear D gene. The V gene's germline CDR1 is SGDLS and CDR2 YYNGEE. The V and J ends lost 1 base and 4 bases respectively, with 10 bases between them. The CDR3 sequence is 14 residues long. The CDR3, as DNA: TGTGCCAGCAGCGTATGGGCATCACCAGATACGCAGTATTTT. The encoded protein is CASSVWASPDTQYF.

The J gene is TRBJ1-2, the V gene TRBV6-1; D gene ambiguous. The CDR3 spans 11 residues. Trimming shortened V by 3 bases and J by 1 base, and 0 bases separated the two germline ends. Germline CDR1 reads MNHNS; CDR2 reads SASEGT. The CDR3 region is CASSDNYGYTF. CDR3 coding DNA: TGTGCCAGCAGTGATAACTATGGCTACACCTTC.

V and J are TRBV15 and TRBJ1-1, with no clear D. V shed 0 bases and J shed 12 bases, with 26 bases lying between them. There are 17 residues in the CDR3. Germline CDR1 is LNHNV and CDR2 is YYDKDF (reference sequence). CDR3 amino acids: CATSRDPPISTLALTFF. The DNA of the CDR3 is TGTGCCACCAGCAGAGATCCCCCTATTTCAACTCTCGCTTTGACTTTCTTT.

In DNA, the CDR3 is TGTGCCAGCAGCCCCCCCGGAGATTACTGGGGCTACACCTTC. It translates to CASSPPGDYWGYTF. This rearrangement joins TRBV28 to TRBJ1-2; D gene ambiguous. The germline V gene has CDR1 MDHEN and CDR2 SYDVKM. V was shortened by 6 bases and J by 8 bases, with 19 bases between the two germline ends. This CDR3 region has 14 residues.

V gene TRBV15 combines with J gene TRBJ1-3, with D maybe TRBD1 (6 bases). Per the germline V gene, CDR1 is LNHNV and CDR2 is YYDKDF (reference sequence). The V and J ends lost 0 bases and 3 bases respectively, with 12 bases between them. CDR3 length: 16 amino acids. In DNA, the CDR3 is TGTGCCACCAGCAGAGATTCGGGGGCGCGTGGAAACACCATATATTTT. This sequence encodes CATSRDSGARGNTIYF.